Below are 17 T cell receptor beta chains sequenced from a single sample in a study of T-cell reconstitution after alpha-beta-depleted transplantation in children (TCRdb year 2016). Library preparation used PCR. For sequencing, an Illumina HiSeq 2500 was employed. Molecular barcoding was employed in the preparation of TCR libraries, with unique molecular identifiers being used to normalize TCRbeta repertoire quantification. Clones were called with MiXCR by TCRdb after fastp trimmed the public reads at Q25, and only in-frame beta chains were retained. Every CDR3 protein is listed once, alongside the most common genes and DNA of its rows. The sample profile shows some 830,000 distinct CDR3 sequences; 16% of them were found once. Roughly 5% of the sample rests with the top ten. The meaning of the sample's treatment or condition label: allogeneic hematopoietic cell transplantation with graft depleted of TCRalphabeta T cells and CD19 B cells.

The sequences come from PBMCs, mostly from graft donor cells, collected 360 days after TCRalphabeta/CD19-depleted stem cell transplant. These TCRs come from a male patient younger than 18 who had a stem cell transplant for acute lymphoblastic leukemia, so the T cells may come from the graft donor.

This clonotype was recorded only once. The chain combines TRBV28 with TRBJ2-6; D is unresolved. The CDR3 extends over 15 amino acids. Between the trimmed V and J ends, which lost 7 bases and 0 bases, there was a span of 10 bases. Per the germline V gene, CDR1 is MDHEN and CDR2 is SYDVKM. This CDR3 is CASTALPSGANVLTF. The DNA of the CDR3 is TGTGCCAGCACCGCTCTCCCCTCTGGGGCCAACGTCCTGACTTTC.

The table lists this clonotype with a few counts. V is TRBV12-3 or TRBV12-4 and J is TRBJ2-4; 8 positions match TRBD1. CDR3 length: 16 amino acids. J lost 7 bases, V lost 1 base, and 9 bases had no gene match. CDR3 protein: CASSLVPGGEWNIQYF. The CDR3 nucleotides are TGTGCCAGCAGTTTAGTTCCAGGGGGCGAGTGGAACATTCAGTACTTC.

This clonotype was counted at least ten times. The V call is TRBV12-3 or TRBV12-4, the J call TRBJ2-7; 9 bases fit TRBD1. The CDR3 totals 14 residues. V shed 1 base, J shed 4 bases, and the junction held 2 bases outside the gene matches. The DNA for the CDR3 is TGTGCCAGCAGTTTAGGGGACAGGGTGTACGAGCAGTACTTC. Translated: CASSLGDRVYEQYF.

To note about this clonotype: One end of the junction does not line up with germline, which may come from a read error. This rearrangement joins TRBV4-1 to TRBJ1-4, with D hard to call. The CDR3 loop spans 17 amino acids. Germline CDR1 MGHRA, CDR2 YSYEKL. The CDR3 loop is CASSQDDDGGLNEKLIF. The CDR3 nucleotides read TGCGCCAGCAGCCAAGATGACGACGGCGGACTTAATGAAAAACTGATTTTT.

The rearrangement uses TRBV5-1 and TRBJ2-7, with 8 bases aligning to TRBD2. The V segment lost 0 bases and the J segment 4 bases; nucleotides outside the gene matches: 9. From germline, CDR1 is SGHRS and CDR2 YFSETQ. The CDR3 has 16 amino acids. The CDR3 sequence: CASSLAAGTRPYEQYF. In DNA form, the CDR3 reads TGCGCCAGCAGCTTGGCCGCCGGGACTAGGCCTTACGAGCAGTACTTC. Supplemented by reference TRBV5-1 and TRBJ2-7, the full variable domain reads KAGVTQTPRYLIKTRGQQVTLSCSPISGHRSVSWYQQTPGQGLQFLFEYFSETQRNKGNFPGRFSGRQFSNSRSEMNVSTLELGDSALYLCASSLAAGTRPYEQYFGPGTRLTVT.

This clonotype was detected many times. The CDR3 region is CASSAGTVSGNTIYF. The CDR3, as DNA: TGCGCCAGCAGCGCCGGGACGGTCTCTGGAAACACCATATATTTT. The chain carries TRBV4-1 and TRBJ1-3, with a tentative D call TRBD1 (5 bases). The V end lost 5 bases, the J end lost 0 bases, and 11 bases lay between the germline ends. The CDR3 runs 15 residues. Germline V CDR1 and CDR2: MGHRA, YSYEKL.

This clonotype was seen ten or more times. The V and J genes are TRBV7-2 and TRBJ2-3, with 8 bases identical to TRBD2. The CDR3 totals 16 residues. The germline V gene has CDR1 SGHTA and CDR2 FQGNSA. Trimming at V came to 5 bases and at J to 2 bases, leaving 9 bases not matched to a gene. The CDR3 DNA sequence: TGTGCCAGCAGCACCGAAAGACTAGCGCTCACAGATACGCAGTATTTT. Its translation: CASSTERLALTDTQYF. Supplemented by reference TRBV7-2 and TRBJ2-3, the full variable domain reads GAGVSQSPSNKVTEKGKDVELRCDPISGHTALYWYRQSLGQGLEFLIYFQGNSAPDKSGLPSDRFSAERTGGSVSTLTIQRTQQEDSAVYLCASSTERLALTDTQYFGPGTRLTVL.

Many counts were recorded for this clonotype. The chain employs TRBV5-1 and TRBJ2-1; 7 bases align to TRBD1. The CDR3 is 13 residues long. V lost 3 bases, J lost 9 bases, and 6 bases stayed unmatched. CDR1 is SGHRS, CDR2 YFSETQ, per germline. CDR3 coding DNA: TGCGCCAGCAGCTCCCGAACAGGGGCTGAGCAGTTCTTC. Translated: CASSSRTGAEQFF.

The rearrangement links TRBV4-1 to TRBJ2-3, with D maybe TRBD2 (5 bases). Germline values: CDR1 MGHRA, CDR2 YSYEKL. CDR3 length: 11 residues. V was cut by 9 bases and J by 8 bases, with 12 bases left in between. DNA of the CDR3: TGCGCCAGTGAACTAAGCGGTACGCAGTATTTT. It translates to CASELSGTQYF.

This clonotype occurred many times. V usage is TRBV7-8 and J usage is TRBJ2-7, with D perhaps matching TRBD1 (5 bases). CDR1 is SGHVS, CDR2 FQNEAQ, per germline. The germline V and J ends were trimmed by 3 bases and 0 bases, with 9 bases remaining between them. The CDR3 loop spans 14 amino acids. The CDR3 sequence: CASSFGRDSYEQYF. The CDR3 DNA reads TGTGCCAGCAGCTTCGGCAGGGACTCCTACGAGCAGTACTTC.

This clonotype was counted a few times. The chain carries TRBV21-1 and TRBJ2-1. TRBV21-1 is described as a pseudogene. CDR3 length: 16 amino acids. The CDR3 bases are TGTGCCAGCAGCAAAGCGGGGAAGAGCTCCTACAATGAGCAGTTCTTC. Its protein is CASSKAGKSSYNEQFF.

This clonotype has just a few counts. This CDR3 is CASSFMWTGVNYEQYF. CDR3 coding DNA: TGTGCCAGCAGCTTCATGTGGACGGGGGTAAACTACGAGCAGTACTTC. The J gene is TRBJ2-7, the V gene TRBV7-3; possibly TRBD2 for D (6 bases). The CDR3 consists of 16 residues. CDR1 and CDR2 (germline): SGHTA, FQGTGA. V gave up 3 bases and J gave up 3 bases, with 18 bases separating them.

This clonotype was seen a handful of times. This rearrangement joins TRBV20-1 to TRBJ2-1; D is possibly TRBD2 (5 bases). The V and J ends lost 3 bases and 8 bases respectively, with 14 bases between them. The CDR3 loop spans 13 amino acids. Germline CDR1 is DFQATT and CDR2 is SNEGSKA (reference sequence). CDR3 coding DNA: TGCAGTGCTAGGGAGGCGGCTCGTCATGAGCAGTTCTTC. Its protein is CSAREAARHEQFF.

In nucleotides, the CDR3 is TGTGCCACCAGTGATTTCCAACAGGGAACCCCCTACAATGAGCAGTTCTTC. Protein product: CATSDFQQGTPYNEQFF. This chain joins TRBV24-1 and TRBJ2-1; the D gene is possibly TRBD1 (6 bases). Per germline, CDR1 KGHDR and CDR2 SFDVKD. V dropped 1 base and J dropped 2 bases, with 14 bases sitting between them. The CDR3 is made up of 17 amino acids.

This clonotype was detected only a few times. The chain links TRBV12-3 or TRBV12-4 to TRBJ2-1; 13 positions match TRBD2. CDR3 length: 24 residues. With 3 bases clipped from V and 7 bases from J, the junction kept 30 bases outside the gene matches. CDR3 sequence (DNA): TGTGCCAGCAGTTTCCCGGGAGCACGGACGGGTACCGACGGGACTAGCGGGACTAATAATGAGCAGTTCTTC. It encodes CASSFPGARTGTDGTSGTNNEQFF.

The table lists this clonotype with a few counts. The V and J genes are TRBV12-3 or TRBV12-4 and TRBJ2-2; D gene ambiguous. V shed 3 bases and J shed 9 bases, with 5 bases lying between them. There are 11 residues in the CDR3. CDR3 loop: CASSFYRELFF. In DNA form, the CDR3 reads TGTGCCAGCAGTTTTTATCGGGAGCTGTTTTTT.

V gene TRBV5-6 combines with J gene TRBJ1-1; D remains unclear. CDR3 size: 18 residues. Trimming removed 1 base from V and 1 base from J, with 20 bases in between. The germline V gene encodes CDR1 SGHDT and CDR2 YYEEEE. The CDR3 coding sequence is TGTGCCAGCAGCTTGTTACTCCAGGCGGCCTCCCAGAACACTGAAGCTTTCTTT. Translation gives CASSLLLQAASQNTEAFF.